The next 5 T cell receptor beta chains were all read from a single sample in a study of blood T cell repertoires in COVID-19. Sequenced by immunoSEQ multiplex PCR; TCRdb stores in-frame clones only, minus some. This sample has 200,000 to 250,000 clones, with 85% to 90% found just once. The source material was peripheral blood. These receptor sequences come from a man between 60 and 75 years old with acute or convalescent COVID-19.

The rearrangement links TRBV2 to TRBJ2-7; 11 bases line up with TRBD1. Germline V gene data show CDR1 as SNHLY and CDR2 as FYNNEI. This CDR3 spans 13 amino acids. Trimming at V came to 7 bases and at J to 6 bases, leaving 5 bases not matched to a gene. The CDR3 protein is CASNGQGASEQYF. CDR3 in DNA: TGTGCCAGCAATGGACAGGGGGCGTCCGAGCAGTACTTC. The full variable domain, rest sourced from reference TRBV2 and TRBJ2-7, is EPEVTQTPSHQVTQMGQEVILRCVPISNHLYFYWYRQILGQKVEFLVSFYNNEISEKSEIFDDQFSVERPDGSNFTLKIRSTKLEDSAMYFCASNGQGASEQYFGPGTRLTVT.

The CDR3 here is CSASWTAGSGTLHF. The DNA of the CDR3 is TGCAGTGCTAGTTGGACAGCCGGGTCGGGGACCCTCCACTTT. The V call is TRBV20-1, the J call TRBJ1-6, with D perhaps matching TRBD1 (6 bases). The CDR3 is 14 amino acids. Trimming shortened V by 3 bases and J by 14 bases, and 20 bases separated the two germline ends. In germline, CDR1 is DFQATT, CDR2 SNEGSKA (reference sequence).

The gene calls are TRBV7-9 and TRBJ1-4, with D tentatively TRBD1 (5 bases). The CDR3 sequence is 15 residues long. Trimming stripped 7 bases from V and 5 bases from J, with 17 bases between. Germline lookup yields CDR1 SEHNR and CDR2 FQNEAQ (reference sequence). In DNA form, the CDR3 reads TGTGCCAGCACCCCCGGGGGTGGAGGGAATGAAAAACTGTTTTTT. Amino acids: CASTPGGGGNEKLFF.

This clone was detected only once. The chain joins TRBV28 to TRBJ2-7; 8 bases align to TRBD1. Losses at the gene ends were 7 bases for V and 3 bases for J; bases not matched to a gene: 11. Germline lookup yields CDR1 MDHEN and CDR2 SYDVKM. The CDR3 has 15 amino acids. CDR3 loop: CASTFLGDRRYEQYF. The DNA for the CDR3 is TGTGCCAGCACTTTCCTCGGGGACAGGCGCTACGAGCAGTACTTC.

The chain carries TRBV19 and TRBJ1-2, with D unresolved. This CDR3 comprises 13 residues. V was pared by 6 bases and J by 8 bases, with 16 bases between. Germline-derived CDR1 and CDR2 are LNHDA and SQIVND (reference sequence). The CDR3 DNA sequence: TGTGCCAGTAGGCCGGGAGCGACGAGAGGCTACACCTTC. Protein sequence: CASRPGATRGYTF.